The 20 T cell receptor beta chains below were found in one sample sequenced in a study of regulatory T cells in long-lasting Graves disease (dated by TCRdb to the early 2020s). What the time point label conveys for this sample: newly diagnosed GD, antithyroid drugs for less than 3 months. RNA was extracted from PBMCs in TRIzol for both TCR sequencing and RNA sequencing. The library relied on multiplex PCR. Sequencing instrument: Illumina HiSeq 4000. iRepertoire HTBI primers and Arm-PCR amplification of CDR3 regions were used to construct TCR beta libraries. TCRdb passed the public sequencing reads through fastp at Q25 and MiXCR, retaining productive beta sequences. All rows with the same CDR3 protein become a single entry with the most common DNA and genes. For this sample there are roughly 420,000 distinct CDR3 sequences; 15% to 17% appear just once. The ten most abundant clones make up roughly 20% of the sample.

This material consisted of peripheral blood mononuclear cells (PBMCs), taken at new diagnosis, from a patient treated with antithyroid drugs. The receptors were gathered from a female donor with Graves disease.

The CDR3 here is CASSLGLAGAGTDTQYF. The CDR3 coding sequence is TGTGCCAGCAGCTTAGGCCTAGCGGGGGCCGGCACAGATACGCAGTATTTT. The genes are TRBV7-9 and TRBJ2-3, with 10 nucleotides matching TRBD2. The junction had 5 bases not matched to a gene; V was cut back by 1 base and J by 1 base. The CDR3 contains 17 residues. Germline V gene lookup returns CDR1 SEHNR and CDR2 FQNEAQ (reference sequence).

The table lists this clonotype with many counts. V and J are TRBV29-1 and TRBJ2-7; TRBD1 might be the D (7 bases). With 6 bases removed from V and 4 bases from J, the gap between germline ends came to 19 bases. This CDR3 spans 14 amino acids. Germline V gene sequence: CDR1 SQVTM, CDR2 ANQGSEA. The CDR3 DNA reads TGCAGCGTAGCTCCGACAGGGACTCGTTACGAGCAGTACTTC. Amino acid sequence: CSVAPTGTRYEQYF.

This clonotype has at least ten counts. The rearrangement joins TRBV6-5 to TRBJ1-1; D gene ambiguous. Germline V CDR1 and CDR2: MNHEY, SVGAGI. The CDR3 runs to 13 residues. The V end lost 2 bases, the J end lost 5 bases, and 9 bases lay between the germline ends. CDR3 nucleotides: TGTGCCAGCAGTTACAGGCTTCGGACTGAAGCTTTCTTT. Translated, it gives CASSYRLRTEAFF.

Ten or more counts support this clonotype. CDR3 sequence (DNA): TGCAGTGCTAGGTCAGGGGGCGTCGGGACTGAAGCTTTCTTT. Amino acid sequence: CSARSGGVGTEAFF. The chain recombines TRBV20-1 with TRBJ1-1; 8 bases fit TRBD1. V trimming: 3 bases; J trimming: 5 bases; junction bases outside the gene matches: 8. This CDR3 comprises 14 residues. Germline V gene sequence: CDR1 DFQATT, CDR2 SNEGSKA (reference sequence).

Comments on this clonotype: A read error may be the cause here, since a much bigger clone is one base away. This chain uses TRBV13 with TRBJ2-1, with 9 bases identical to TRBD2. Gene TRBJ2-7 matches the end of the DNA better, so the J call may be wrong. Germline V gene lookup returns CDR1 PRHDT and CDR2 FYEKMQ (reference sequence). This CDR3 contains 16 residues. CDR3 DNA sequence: TGTGCCAGCAGCTTAGCCGAGGGACTAGCAGGCTATGAGCAGTACTTC. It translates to CASSLAEGLAGYEQYF.

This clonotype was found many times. The CDR3 nucleotides read TGTGCCAGCAGTATAAATCCGGGGGGGCCTGAAGCTTTCTTT. Protein sequence: CASSINPGGPEAFF. This chain links TRBV6-1 with TRBJ1-1, with D possibly being TRBD1 (6 bases). CDR3 size: 14 residues. Trimming stripped 5 bases from V and 6 bases from J, with 16 bases between. The V gene's germline CDR1 is MNHNS and CDR2 SASEGT.

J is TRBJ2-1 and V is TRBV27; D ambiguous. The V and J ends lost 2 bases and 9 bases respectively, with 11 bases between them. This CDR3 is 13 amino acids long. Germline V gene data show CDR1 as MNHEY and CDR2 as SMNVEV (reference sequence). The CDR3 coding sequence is TGTGCCAGCAGTTTAGCACCCCGAGGTGAGCAGTTCTTC. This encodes CASSLAPRGEQFF.

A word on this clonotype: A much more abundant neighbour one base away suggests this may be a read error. CDR3 DNA: TGTGCCAGCAGCCTAAAACAGGGGGCGCGTGTTCAGGAGACCCAGTACTTC. Translating gives CASSLKQGARVQETQYF. The V and J genes are TRBV5-4 and TRBJ2-5; 9 nucleotides agree with TRBD1. Germline V gene lookup returns CDR1 SGHNT and CDR2 YYREEE (reference sequence). The CDR3 extends over 17 amino acids. V lost 4 bases to trimming and J lost 5 bases; unmatched junction nucleotides: 15. The complete variable domain, with remaining parts taken from reference TRBV5-4 and TRBJ2-5, reads ETGVTQSPTHLIKTRGQQVTLRCSSQSGHNTVSWYQQALGQGPQFIFQYYREEENGRGNFPPRFSGLQFPNYSSELNVNALELDDSALYLCASSLKQGARVQETQYFGPGTRLLVL.

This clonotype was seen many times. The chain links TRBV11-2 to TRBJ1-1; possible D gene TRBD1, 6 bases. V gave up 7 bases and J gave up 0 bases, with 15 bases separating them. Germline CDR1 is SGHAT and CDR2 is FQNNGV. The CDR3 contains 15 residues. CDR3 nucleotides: TGTGCCAGCAACCGAGCGCAGGGGATGAACACTGAAGCTTTCTTT. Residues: CASNRAQGMNTEAFF.

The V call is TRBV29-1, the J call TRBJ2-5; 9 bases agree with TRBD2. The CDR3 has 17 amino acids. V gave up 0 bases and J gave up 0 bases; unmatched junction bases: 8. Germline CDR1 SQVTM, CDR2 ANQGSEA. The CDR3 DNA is TGCAGCGTTGAAGATCTGGGGCTAGCGGGGTACCAAGAGACCCAGTACTTC. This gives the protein CSVEDLGLAGYQETQYF. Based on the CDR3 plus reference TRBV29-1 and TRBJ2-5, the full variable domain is SAVISQKPSRDICQRGTSLTIQCQVDSQVTMMFWYRQQPGQSLTLIATANQGSEATYESGFVIDKFPISRPNLTFSTLTVSNMSPEDSSIYLCSVEDLGLAGYQETQYFGPGTRLLVL.

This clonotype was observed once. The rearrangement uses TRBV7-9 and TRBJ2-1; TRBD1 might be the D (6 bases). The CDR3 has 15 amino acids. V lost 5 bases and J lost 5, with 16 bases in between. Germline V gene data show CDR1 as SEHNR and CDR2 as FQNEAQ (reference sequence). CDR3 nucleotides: TGTGCCAGCAGCCAGAACCGGGACAACAACAATGAGCAGTTCTTC. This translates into CASSQNRDNNNEQFF. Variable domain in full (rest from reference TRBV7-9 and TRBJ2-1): DTGVSQNPRHKITKRGQNVTFRCDPISEHNRLYWYRQTLGQGPEFLTYFQNEAQLEKSRLLSDRFSAERPKGSFSTLEIQRTEQGDSAMYLCASSQNRDNNNEQFFGPGTRLTVL.

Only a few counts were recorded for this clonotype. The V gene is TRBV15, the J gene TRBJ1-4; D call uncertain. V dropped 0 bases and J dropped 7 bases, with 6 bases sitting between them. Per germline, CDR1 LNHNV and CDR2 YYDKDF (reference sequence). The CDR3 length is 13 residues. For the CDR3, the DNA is TGTGCCACCAGCAGAGAACTAGTTGAAAAACTGTTTTTT. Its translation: CATSRELVEKLFF.

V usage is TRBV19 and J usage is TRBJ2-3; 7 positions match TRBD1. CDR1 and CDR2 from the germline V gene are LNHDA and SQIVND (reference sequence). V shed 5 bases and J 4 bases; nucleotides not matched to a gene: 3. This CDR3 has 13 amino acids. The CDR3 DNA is TGTGCCAGTAGTGATGACAGGGCAGATACGCAGTATTTT. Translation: CASSDDRADTQYF.

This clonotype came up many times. CDR3 sequence: CASSFTVAGDTQYF. The CDR3 DNA reads as TGTGCCAGCAGCTTCACGGTAGCGGGAGATACGCAGTATTTT. The chain has TRBV11-2 and TRBJ2-3, with TRBD2 identical over 7 bases. The trim removed 3 bases at V and 5 bases at J, leaving 5 bases unmatched. Germline CDR1 SGHAT, CDR2 FQNNGV. This CDR3 is 14 amino acids long. Complete variable domain (other parts from reference TRBV11-2 and TRBJ2-3): EAGVAQSPRYKIIEKRQSVAFWCNPISGHATLYWYQQILGQGPKLLIQFQNNGVVDDSQLPKDRFSAERLKGVDSTLKIQPAKLEDSAVYLCASSFTVAGDTQYFGPGTRLTVL.

The CDR3 loop is CASSLDGEVKNIQYF. DNA for the CDR3: TGTGCCAGCTCGCTCGACGGGGAAGTCAAAAACATTCAGTACTTC. The rearrangement uses TRBV18 and TRBJ2-4; possibly TRBD2 for D (5 bases). Germline V gene lookup returns CDR1 KGHSH and CDR2 LQKENI. Trimming cost V 6 bases and J 3 bases, with 15 bases left between them. The CDR3 totals 15 residues.

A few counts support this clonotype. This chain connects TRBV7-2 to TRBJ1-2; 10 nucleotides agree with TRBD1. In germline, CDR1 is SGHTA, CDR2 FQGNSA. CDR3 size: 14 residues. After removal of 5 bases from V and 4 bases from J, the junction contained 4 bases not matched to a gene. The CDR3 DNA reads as TGTGCCAGCAGCCCGACAGGGGGCAGCTATGGCTACACCTTC. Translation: CASSPTGGSYGYTF.

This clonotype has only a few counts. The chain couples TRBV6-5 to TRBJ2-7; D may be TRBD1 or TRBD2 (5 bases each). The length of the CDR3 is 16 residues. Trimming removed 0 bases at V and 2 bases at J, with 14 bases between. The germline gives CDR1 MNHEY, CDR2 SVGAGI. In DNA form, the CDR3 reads TGTGCCAGCAGTTACTCGTTGGGGGTATTCGCCTACGAGCAGTACTTC. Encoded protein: CASSYSLGVFAYEQYF.

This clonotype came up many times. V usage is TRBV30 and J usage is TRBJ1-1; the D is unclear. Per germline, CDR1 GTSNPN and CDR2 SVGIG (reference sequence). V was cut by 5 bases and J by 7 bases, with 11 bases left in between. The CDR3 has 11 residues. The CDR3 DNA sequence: TGTGCCTGGGAGCGGGAGGGTGAAGCTTTCTTT. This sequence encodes CAWEREGEAFF.

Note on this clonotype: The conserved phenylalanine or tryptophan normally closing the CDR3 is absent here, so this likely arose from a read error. In nucleotides, the CDR3 is TGTGCCAGCAGTTACTCGGGAGAGGGGGCGCGCAGGGCCAACGTCCTGACTATC. Protein: CASSYSGEGARRANVLTI. This chain uses TRBV6-5 with TRBJ2-6; the match to TRBD1 covers 7 bases. The ends lost 0 bases at V and 5 bases at J; junction bases unmatched: 10. Germline V gene lookup returns CDR1 MNHEY and CDR2 SVGAGI. The CDR3 totals 18 residues.

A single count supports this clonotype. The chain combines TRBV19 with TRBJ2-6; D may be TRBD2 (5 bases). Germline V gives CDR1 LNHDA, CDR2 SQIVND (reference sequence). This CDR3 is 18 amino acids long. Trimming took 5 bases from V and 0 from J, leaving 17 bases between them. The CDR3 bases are TGTGCCAGTAGTGTCTCCGGGATTGCCACCTCTGGGGCCAACGTCCTGACTTTC. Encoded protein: CASSVSGIATSGANVLTF.